This T cell receptor (beta chain) derives from a study of T cells expressing NK-cell markers. Background on the study: Most of the eight sequenced donors were HCMV-seropositive; one was seronegative.

A remark on this clonotype: The target antigen is unknown.

Overall study findings and caveats: Expanded clones of NKG2C+ T cells had an unclear HCMV specificity.

TCRdb reanalyzed the 5' RACE reads and collapses them to one entry per CDR3 protein, without DNA. Its table lists some 460,000 distinct CDR3 sequences. This CDR3 has 15 residues. CDR1 is MNHEY and CDR2 is SVGAGI in the germline V gene. Sequences were obtained from blood T cells: a sorted CD56 or NKG2C T cell subset, CD4+ or CD8+ T cells, or bulk PBMC T cells (not recorded which). The gene calls are TRBV6-5 and TRBJ2-7; TCRdb picks TRBD1, but there is no DNA to check that call. The clonotype originates from a woman aged 50 to 60 in good health. CDR3: CASRTHRDRGGEQYF.